What follows describes a single TCR beta chain. J was trimmed by 2 bases and V by 1 base; bases with no gene match: 2. Germline V gene lookup returns CDR1 PRHDT and CDR2 FYEKMQ (reference sequence). CDR3 length: 15 residues. In the study's own analysis: Nucleated cell counts were estimated from reference gene primer amplification. Libraries were prepared by immunoSEQ multiplex PCR; TCRdb keeps only in-frame clonotypes and omits some of them. V, J and clone size reflect that table, while D and trimming were determined from the DNA. The sample records a few hundred thousand clones, roughly 89% being singletons. This entry is derived from a study of blood T cell repertoires in COVID-19. Study details: Acute and convalescent COVID-19 samples came from the United States, Italy and Spain. The analysed material was cDNA or gDNA that came from T cells, B-cell-depleted T cells, or PBMCs.

This TCR was recovered from a woman aged 40-49 years who had recovered from COVID-19. Sample: peripheral blood. The genes are TRBV13 and TRBJ2-3, with TRBD2 matching 8 bases. This chain's CDR3 is CASSLDGGATDTQYF. The CDR3 DNA is TGTGCCAGCAGCTTAGACGGGGGGGCCACAGATACGCAGTATTTT.